The rows below give T cell receptor beta chains drawn from one sample of a study of vaccination and CD4 T cells after COVID-19. The antigens of these receptors remain unknown. TCRdb passed the PCR reads through MiXCR, listing each CDR3 protein once. Of approximately 16,000 distinct CDR3 sequences listed, around 70% are singletons. Sequencing input: CD4+ T cells from blood, cultured in vitro. The receptors here all came from a human donor who had recovered from COVID-19. Both conserved end residues are part of each CDR3. The D gene is left open where the match is weak. Clone size is given for some rows only: seen once, a few or many times, or a class if the clone is expanded.

D gene: -; J gene: TRBJ2-3; V gene: TRBV28; clone size: once; CDR3 DNA: TGTGCCAGCAGTTTTCCGGCGGAGACCACAGATACGCAGTATTTT; CDR3 protein: CASSFPAETTDTQYF
D gene: -; J gene: TRBJ2-7; V gene: TRBV10-3; clone size: -; CDR3 DNA: TGTGCCATCAGTGATCCCCATGGACAGAGGAACGAGCAGTACTTC; CDR3 protein: CAISDPHGQRNEQYF
D gene: -; J gene: TRBJ1-6; V gene: TRBV20-1; clone size: -; CDR3 DNA: TGCAGTGCTAGAGAACGCCCTTTTTCACCCCTCCACTTT; CDR3 protein: CSARERPFSPLHF
D gene: TRBD1; J gene: TRBJ1-5; V gene: TRBV12-3/TRBV12-4; clone size: -; CDR3 DNA: TGTGCCAGCACAACAGGGGGAGGTCGGCCCCAGCATTTT; CDR3 protein: CASTTGGGRPQHF
D gene: TRBD1; J gene: TRBJ1-2; V gene: TRBV5-1; clone size: -; CDR3 DNA: TGCGCCAGCAGCTTCACCGGGACAGGTTATGGCTACACCTTC; CDR3 protein: CASSFTGTGYGYTF
D gene: -; J gene: TRBJ1-2; V gene: TRBV7-2; clone size: -; CDR3 DNA: TGTGCCAGCAGTCACCCCCATAACTATGGCTACACCTTC; CDR3 protein: CASSHPHNYGYTF
D gene: -; J gene: TRBJ1-1; V gene: TRBV6-4; clone size: few; CDR3 DNA: TGTGCCAGCAGCAGGGACCTATTGGCCCAACCTTCGAACACTGAAGCTTTCTTT; CDR3 protein: CASSRDLLAQPSNTEAFF
D gene: -; J gene: TRBJ2-3; V gene: TRBV6-5; clone size: -; CDR3 DNA: TGTGCCAGCAGTTACTCATGGGATACGCAGTATTTT; CDR3 protein: CASSYSWDTQYF
D gene: -; J gene: TRBJ2-2; V gene: TRBV7-3; clone size: -; CDR3 DNA: TGTGCCAGCAGCGGTGCCGGGATCGGGGAGCTGTTTTTT; CDR3 protein: CASSGAGIGELFF
D gene: -; J gene: TRBJ1-1; V gene: TRBV6-5; clone size: once; CDR3 DNA: TGTGCCAGCAGTTACGAGGGGGGCTCTGAAGCTTTCTTT; CDR3 protein: CASSYEGGSEAFF
D gene: -; J gene: TRBJ2-3; V gene: TRBV6-1; clone size: -; CDR3 DNA: TGTGCCAGCAGCCTCACCGGGCCCAACACAGATACGCAGTATTTT; CDR3 protein: CASSLTGPNTDTQYF
D gene: -; J gene: TRBJ1-2; V gene: TRBV7-2; clone size: -; CDR3 DNA: TGTGCCAGCAGCTTAGGGGGGATCAACTATGGCTACACCTTC; CDR3 protein: CASSLGGINYGYTF
D gene: TRBD1; J gene: TRBJ2-2; V gene: TRBV19; clone size: -; CDR3 DNA: TGTGCCAGTCTCAAAGGACAGGGTCTGGGCACCGGGGAGCTGTTTTTT; CDR3 protein: CASLKGQGLGTGELFF
D gene: -; J gene: TRBJ1-1; V gene: TRBV7-2; clone size: -; CDR3 DNA: TGTGCCAGCAGCTTCTCCGCCGGGGGCACTGAAGCTTTCTTT; CDR3 protein: CASSFSAGGTEAFF
D gene: TRBD1; J gene: TRBJ2-7; V gene: TRBV18; clone size: -; CDR3 DNA: TGTGCCAGCTCACCAAGGGTGACGACAGGGATGGTCGGGCTGCAGTACTTC; CDR3 protein: CASSPRVTTGMVGLQYF